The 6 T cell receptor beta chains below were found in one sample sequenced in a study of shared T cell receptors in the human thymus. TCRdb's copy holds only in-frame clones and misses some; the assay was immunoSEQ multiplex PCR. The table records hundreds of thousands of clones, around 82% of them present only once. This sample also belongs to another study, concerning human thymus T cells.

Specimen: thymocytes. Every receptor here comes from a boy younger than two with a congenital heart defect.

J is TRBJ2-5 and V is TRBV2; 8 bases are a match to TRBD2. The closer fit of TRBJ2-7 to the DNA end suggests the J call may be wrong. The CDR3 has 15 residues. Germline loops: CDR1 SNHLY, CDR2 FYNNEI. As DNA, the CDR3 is TGTGCCAGCAGGGGGCCCCAGGGACTAGAATACGAGCAGTACTTC. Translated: CASRGPQGLEYEQYF.

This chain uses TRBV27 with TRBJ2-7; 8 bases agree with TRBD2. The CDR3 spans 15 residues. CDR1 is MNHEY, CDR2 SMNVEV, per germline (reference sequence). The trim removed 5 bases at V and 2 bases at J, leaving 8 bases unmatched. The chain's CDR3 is CASSPIAGRPYEQYF. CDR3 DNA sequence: TGTGCCAGCAGTCCTATAGCGGGAAGGCCCTACGAGCAGTACTTC.

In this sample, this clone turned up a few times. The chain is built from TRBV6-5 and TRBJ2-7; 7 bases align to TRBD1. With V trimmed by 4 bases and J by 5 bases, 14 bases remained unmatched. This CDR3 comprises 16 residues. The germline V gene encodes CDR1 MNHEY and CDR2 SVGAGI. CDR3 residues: CASSFGQVGLGDEQYF. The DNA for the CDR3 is TGTGCCAGCAGTTTTGGACAGGTGGGCCTGGGGGACGAGCAGTACTTC.

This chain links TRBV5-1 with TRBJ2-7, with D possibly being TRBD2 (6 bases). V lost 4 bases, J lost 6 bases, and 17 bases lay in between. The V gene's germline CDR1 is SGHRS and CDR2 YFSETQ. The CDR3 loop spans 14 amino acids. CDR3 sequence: CASSAGKDRCEQYF. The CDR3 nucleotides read TGCGCCAGCAGCGCGGGGAAGGACCGTTGCGAGCAGTACTTC. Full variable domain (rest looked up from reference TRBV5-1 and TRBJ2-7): KAGVTQTPRYLIKTRGQQVTLSCSPISGHRSVSWYQQTPGQGLQFLFEYFSETQRNKGNFPGRFSGRQFSNSRSEMNVSTLELGDSALYLCASSAGKDRCEQYFGPGTRLTVT.

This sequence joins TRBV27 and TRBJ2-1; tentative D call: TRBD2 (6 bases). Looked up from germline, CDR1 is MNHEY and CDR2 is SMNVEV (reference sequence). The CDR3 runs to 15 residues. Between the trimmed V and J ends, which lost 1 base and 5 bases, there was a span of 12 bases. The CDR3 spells CASSLLQGEDNEQFF. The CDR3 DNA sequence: TGTGCCAGCAGTTTATTACAAGGGGAGGACAATGAGCAGTTCTTC.

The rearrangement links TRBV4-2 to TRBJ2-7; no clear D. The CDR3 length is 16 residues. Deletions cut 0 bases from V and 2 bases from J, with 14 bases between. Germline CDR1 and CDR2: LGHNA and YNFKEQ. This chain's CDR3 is CASSQDCLELTYEQYF. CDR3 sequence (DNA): TGTGCCAGCAGCCAAGATTGCCTGGAGCTCACCTACGAGCAGTACTTC.